This T cell receptor (beta chain) was captured by sequencing in a study of T cells in Graves' hyperthyroidism and ophthalmopathy. In the study overall: Upon initial diagnosis and before any treatment, peripheral blood was collected.

RNA transcripts were the template for amplifying TCR beta CDR3 regions. The HTBI primer set drove a first-round RT-PCR of the TCR CDR3. TCRdb re-analysed the multiplex PCR reads in MiXCR, keeping a single row per CDR3 protein. The data show over 250,000 distinct CDR3 sequences, with under 30% seen just once and roughly a quarter held by the top ten. V was clipped by 0 bases and J by 7 bases, with 13 bases between them. Germline V gene lookup returns CDR1 MNHEY and CDR2 SVGAGI. The CDR3 is 14 amino acids. Points from the study as a whole: For ophthalmopathy, model prediction preceded onset by a median roughly 6.3 months.

The authors obtained PBMCs from over 7.5 ml of fresh peripheral blood. The table lists this clonotype with many counts. Its target is unknown. The chain employs TRBV6-5 and TRBJ2-7; D unclear. Material: blood. This clonotype was sampled from a man in his forties with Graves' hyperthyroidism that later progressed to Graves' ophthalmopathy. This chain's CDR3 is CASSYSRYAQEQYF. Written as DNA, the CDR3 is TGTGCCAGCAGTTACTCGAGATATGCACAGGAGCAGTACTTC.